Detailed here is one TCR beta chain. Its specificity is unknown. This sample is part of a study of TIL therapy for anti-PD-1-resistant metastatic lung cancer. Study results and caveats: Patients were highly selected, enriched for treatment-naive, never-smoker and oncogene-addicted cases. Compared with baseline intratumoral T cells, expanded TIL cultures were more clonal and less diverse (approximately 6.6% vs 31%).

Sequencing used immunoSEQ v3. Generated by immunoSEQ multiplex PCR, the TCRdb table keeps only in-frame clones and is missing some. The repertoire has more than 90,000 clones, around 71% of them found once; the top ten carry 9.5% to 12%. The time point here: pre-treatment sample, taken before nivolumab and TIL therapy. Most excised metastases sampled were pleural nodules or supraclavicular lymph nodes. Patients then received nivolumab; progressors got lymphodepletion, TIL and IL-2. Adults with stage 4 NSCLC were enrolled in a phase I trial. V was clipped by 5 bases and J by 6 bases, with 11 bases between them. The CDR3 runs 13 residues. Germline V gene lookup returns CDR1 MNHEY and CDR2 SVGAGI.

This TCR derives from a person between 25 and 80 years old with non-small cell lung cancer. Sample: tumor tissue, taken at baseline. The chain uses TRBV6-5 and TRBJ2-1; D possibly uses TRBD1 or TRBD2 (5 bases each). DNA of the CDR3: TGTGCCAGCAGTCGGGACGCGGGCAATGAGCAGTTCTTC. Its protein product is CASSRDAGNEQFF.